Listed below are T cell receptor beta chains from one sample, sequenced in a study of Graves' ophthalmopathy and Graves' hyperthyroidism. TCRdb re-analysed the multiplex PCR reads in MiXCR, keeping a single row per CDR3 protein. The sample comprises about 620,000 distinct CDR3 sequences, 20% to 25% of which are singletons, and roughly 7.4% rests with the top ten. Sequences were obtained from peripheral blood. These receptors originate from a woman between 18 and 30 years old with stable Graves' hyperthyroidism. Some clones in this sample may be carry-over from other donors' samples. Both conserved end residues are part of each CDR3. The D gene is left open where the match is weak. Expanded clones are given a class, and other clones once, few, many or no size at all.

j_gene,v_gene,d_gene,abundance,CDR3nt,CDR3aa
TRBJ2-2,TRBV2,-,many,TGTGCCAGCAGTGAGACAGACCCTGGCACCGGGGAGCTGTTTTTT,CASSETDPGTGELFF
TRBJ2-2,TRBV7-2,-,many,TGTGCCAGCAGTTTCACCAGGGAGAACACCGGGGAGCTGTTTTTT,CASSFTRENTGELFF
TRBJ1-1,TRBV7-2,TRBD1,-,TGTGCCAGCAGCGGACAGGGTGGAGGGTACTCTGAAGCTTTCTTT,CASSGQGGGYSEAFF
TRBJ1-3,TRBV20-1,-,few,TGCAGTGCTAGATTTAGGACGGAATCGGGCACCATATATTTT,CSARFRTESGTIYF
TRBJ2-2,TRBV6-1,-,-,TGTGCCAGCAGAGTCGCCGGGGAGCTGTTTTTT,CASRVAGELFF
TRBJ1-1,TRBV2,-,many,TGTGCCAGCAGTGAACCCAGTAACACTGAAGCTTTCTTT,CASSEPSNTEAFF
TRBJ1-6,TRBV14,TRBD1,-,TGTGCCAGCAGCAAGACAGGGGGAGTATCACCCCTCCACTTT,CASSKTGGVSPLHF
TRBJ2-7,TRBV6-5,-,many,TGTGCCAGCAGTTCCCCCTTTTACGAGCAGTACTTC,CASSSPFYEQYF
TRBJ2-7,TRBV7-8,TRBD2,many,TGTGCCAGCAGCTTAGGGTCTAGCGGGGCCAACGAGCAGTACTTC,CASSLGSSGANEQYF
TRBJ1-2,TRBV27,-,-,TGTGCCAGCAGTTTATCGCCAGACTATGGCTACACCTTC,CASSLSPDYGYTF
TRBJ1-6,TRBV20-1,-,many,TGCAGTGCCCTCAGGGAGACCTATAATTCACCCCTCCACTTT,CSALRETYNSPLHF
TRBJ1-1,TRBV27,-,many,TGTGCCAGCAGTTTATCGAGAAGGTTAATGAACACTGAAGCTTTCTTT,CASSLSRRLMNTEAFF
TRBJ1-1,TRBV4-2,TRBD1,-,TGTGCCAGCACCACAGGGGGGAGTAACACTGAAGCTTTCTTT,CASTTGGSNTEAFF
TRBJ2-5,TRBV5-1,-,few,TGCGCCAGCAGCCGCCGGCGGGGCACGGAGACCCAGTACTTC,CASSRRRGTETQYF
TRBJ2-2,TRBV12-3/TRBV12-4,-,many,TGTGCCAGCAGTTTAGCGGGGGGACAAACACTCCGACCGAACACCGGGGAGCTGTTTTTT,CASSLAGGQTLRPNTGELFF
TRBJ1-6,TRBV6-6,-,-,TGTGCCAGCAGTTACGGGCCATCTTCACCCCTCCACTTT,CASSYGPSSPLHF
TRBJ2-2,TRBV7-9,-,many,TGTGCCAGCAGCTTTCCTGTCGAGGCCGGGGAGCTGTTTTTT,CASSFPVEAGELFF
TRBJ2-7,TRBV6-5,-,many,TGTGCCAGCAGTTTAGACACGAGCTCCTACGAGCAGTACTTC,CASSLDTSSYEQYF
TRBJ2-2,TRBV7-2,TRBD1,many,TGTGCCAGCAGCACCCGGGACAGGCCCACCGGGGAGCTGTTTTTT,CASSTRDRPTGELFF
TRBJ1-5,TRBV6-4,-,-,TGTGCCAGCAGTTACGCCGTCAGGCAGCCCCAGCATTTT,CASSYAVRQPQHF
TRBJ2-5,TRBV20-1,-,-,TGCAGTGCCGCTCCCCAGCTGGGCTGGAAGACCCAGTACTTC,CSAAPQLGWKTQYF
TRBJ1-6,TRBV6-5,TRBD1,many,TGTGCCAGCAGTTACGGGCCAACAGGGGATAATTCACCCCTCCACTTT,CASSYGPTGDNSPLHF
TRBJ1-3,TRBV6-1,-,many,TGTGCCAGCAGGTCGGGACATACCTCTGGAAACACCATATATTTT,CASRSGHTSGNTIYF
TRBJ1-2,TRBV11-1,TRBD1,many,TGTGCCAGCAGTTATCCCGGGACAGGGGGCGGTAACTATGGCTACACCTTC,CASSYPGTGGGNYGYTF
TRBJ1-2,TRBV6-5,TRBD1,many,TGTGCCAGCAGTTACTCGACAGGGGTAGATGGCTACACCTTC,CASSYSTGVDGYTF
TRBJ2-5,TRBV20-1,TRBD2,-,TGCAGTGCTAGTCTGACTAGCGGGGGAACCCAAGAGACCCAGTACTTC,CSASLTSGGTQETQYF
TRBJ1-6,TRBV7-2,-,-,TGTGCCAGCAGCTTATATCCTGGGGGGCAGAGCGCTTCACCCCTCCACTTT,CASSLYPGGQSASPLHF
TRBJ1-1,TRBV7-2,-,many,TGTGCCAGCAGCTTGGACTGGGACATTAACACTGAAGCTTTCTTT,CASSLDWDINTEAFF
TRBJ2-3,TRBV7-6,-,few,TGTGCCAGCAGCCCAAGTCCGGGACCCTACACAGATACGCAGTATTTT,CASSPSPGPYTDTQYF
TRBJ2-3,TRBV2,TRBD2,-,TGTGCCAGCACTCCTAGCGGGACCACAGATACGCAGTATTTT,CASTPSGTTDTQYF
TRBJ2-6,TRBV20-1,-,many,TGCAGTGCTAGAGGTCCAGTGTCTGGGGCCAACGTCCTGACTTTC,CSARGPVSGANVLTF
TRBJ2-5,TRBV18,TRBD2,few,TGTGCCAGCTCACCGGGACTAGCGGGGACGAACGGCCAGTACTTC,CASSPGLAGTNGQYF
TRBJ1-2,TRBV5-1,-,few,TGCGCCAGCAGCTTGGGGTTCGGGCAGTCCCGGCGCTATGGCTACACCTTC,CASSLGFGQSRRYGYTF
TRBJ2-5,TRBV19,-,many,TGTGCCAGTAGTACTGTTTCGGCGGAGACCCAGTACTTC,CASSTVSAETQYF
TRBJ2-7,TRBV6-2/TRBV6-3,TRBD2,many,TGTGCCAGCAGACCTGGGTCTAGCGGGAGTTACGAGCAGTACTTC,CASRPGSSGSYEQYF
TRBJ1-1,TRBV6-1,-,many,TGTGCCAGCAGTGACCTTGGCGTAGGTTGGACTGAAGCTTTCTTT,CASSDLGVGWTEAFF
TRBJ1-1,TRBV2,-,many,TGTGCCAGCATTCTGACAGCTATGAACACTGAAGCTTTCTTT,CASILTAMNTEAFF
TRBJ2-7,TRBV2,-,many,TGTGCCAGCAGTTATACCGCGGGATCCCATTCCTACGAGCAGTACTTC,CASSYTAGSHSYEQYF
TRBJ1-3,TRBV10-3,TRBD1,-,TGTGCCATCAGGGGGGACAGCTGGTCTGGAAACACCATATATTTT,CAIRGDSWSGNTIYF
TRBJ2-7,TRBV18,-,many,TGTGCCAGCTCAACCGGGACGACCTCCTACGAGCAGTACTTC,CASSTGTTSYEQYF
TRBJ1-5,TRBV27,-,many,TGTGCCAGCAGTTCCTCCGGTTTGGCTCAGCCCCAGCATTTT,CASSSSGLAQPQHF
TRBJ1-6,TRBV5-1,TRBD1,many,TGCGCCAGCAGCTTGAGGGACAGGGACTCACCCCTCCACTTT,CASSLRDRDSPLHF